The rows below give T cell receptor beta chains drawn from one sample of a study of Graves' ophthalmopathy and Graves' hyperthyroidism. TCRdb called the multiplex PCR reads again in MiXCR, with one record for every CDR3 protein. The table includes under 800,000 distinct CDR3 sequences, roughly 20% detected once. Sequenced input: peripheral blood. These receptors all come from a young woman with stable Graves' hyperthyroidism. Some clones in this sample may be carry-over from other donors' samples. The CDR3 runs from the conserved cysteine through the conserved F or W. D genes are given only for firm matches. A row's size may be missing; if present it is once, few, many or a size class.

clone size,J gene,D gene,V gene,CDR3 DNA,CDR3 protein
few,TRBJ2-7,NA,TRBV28,TGTGCCAGCAGTTTCCCCCCCAAGGTCGGCGAGCAGTACTTC,CASSFPPKVGEQYF
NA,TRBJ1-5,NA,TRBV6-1,TGTGCCAGCAGGCTCTCGGAGTTTCAGCCCCAGCATTTT,CASRLSEFQPQHF
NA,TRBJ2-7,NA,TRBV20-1,TGCAGTGCTAGCCCCCCCCCCGCTCAATCCTACGAGCAGTATTTC,CSASPPPAQSYEQYF
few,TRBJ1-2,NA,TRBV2,TGTGCCAGCAGCTTTCTTCACGACAGTGGAGACTATGGCTACACCTTC,CASSFLHDSGDYGYTF
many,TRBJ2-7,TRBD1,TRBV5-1,TGCGCCAGCAGCTTGGAGAGGGGGCGAGACGAGCAGTACTTC,CASSLERGRDEQYF
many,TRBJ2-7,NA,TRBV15,TGTGCCACCAGCAGAGATAGGGCTCTCGAGCAGTACTTC,CATSRDRALEQYF
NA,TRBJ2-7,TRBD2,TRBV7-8,TGTGCCAGCAGCACTACTAGCGGGAGGGGATCCTACGAGCAGTACTTC,CASSTTSGRGSYEQYF
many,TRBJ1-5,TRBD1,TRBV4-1,TGCGCCAGCAGCCCCGGACAGGGAAGTGTTCAGCCCCAGCATTTT,CASSPGQGSVQPQHF
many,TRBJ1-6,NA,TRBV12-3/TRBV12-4,TGTGCCAGCAGTTTTAGTTGGAGCTCCTATAATTCACCCCTCCACTTT,CASSFSWSSYNSPLHF
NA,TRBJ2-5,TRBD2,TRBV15,TGTGCCACCAGCAGATTCACGGGAGGGCCCGAGACCCAGTACTTC,CATSRFTGGPETQYF
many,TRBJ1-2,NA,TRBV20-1,TGCAGTGCTCCCCGAGCGGGACATCTCGGCTACACCTTC,CSAPRAGHLGYTF